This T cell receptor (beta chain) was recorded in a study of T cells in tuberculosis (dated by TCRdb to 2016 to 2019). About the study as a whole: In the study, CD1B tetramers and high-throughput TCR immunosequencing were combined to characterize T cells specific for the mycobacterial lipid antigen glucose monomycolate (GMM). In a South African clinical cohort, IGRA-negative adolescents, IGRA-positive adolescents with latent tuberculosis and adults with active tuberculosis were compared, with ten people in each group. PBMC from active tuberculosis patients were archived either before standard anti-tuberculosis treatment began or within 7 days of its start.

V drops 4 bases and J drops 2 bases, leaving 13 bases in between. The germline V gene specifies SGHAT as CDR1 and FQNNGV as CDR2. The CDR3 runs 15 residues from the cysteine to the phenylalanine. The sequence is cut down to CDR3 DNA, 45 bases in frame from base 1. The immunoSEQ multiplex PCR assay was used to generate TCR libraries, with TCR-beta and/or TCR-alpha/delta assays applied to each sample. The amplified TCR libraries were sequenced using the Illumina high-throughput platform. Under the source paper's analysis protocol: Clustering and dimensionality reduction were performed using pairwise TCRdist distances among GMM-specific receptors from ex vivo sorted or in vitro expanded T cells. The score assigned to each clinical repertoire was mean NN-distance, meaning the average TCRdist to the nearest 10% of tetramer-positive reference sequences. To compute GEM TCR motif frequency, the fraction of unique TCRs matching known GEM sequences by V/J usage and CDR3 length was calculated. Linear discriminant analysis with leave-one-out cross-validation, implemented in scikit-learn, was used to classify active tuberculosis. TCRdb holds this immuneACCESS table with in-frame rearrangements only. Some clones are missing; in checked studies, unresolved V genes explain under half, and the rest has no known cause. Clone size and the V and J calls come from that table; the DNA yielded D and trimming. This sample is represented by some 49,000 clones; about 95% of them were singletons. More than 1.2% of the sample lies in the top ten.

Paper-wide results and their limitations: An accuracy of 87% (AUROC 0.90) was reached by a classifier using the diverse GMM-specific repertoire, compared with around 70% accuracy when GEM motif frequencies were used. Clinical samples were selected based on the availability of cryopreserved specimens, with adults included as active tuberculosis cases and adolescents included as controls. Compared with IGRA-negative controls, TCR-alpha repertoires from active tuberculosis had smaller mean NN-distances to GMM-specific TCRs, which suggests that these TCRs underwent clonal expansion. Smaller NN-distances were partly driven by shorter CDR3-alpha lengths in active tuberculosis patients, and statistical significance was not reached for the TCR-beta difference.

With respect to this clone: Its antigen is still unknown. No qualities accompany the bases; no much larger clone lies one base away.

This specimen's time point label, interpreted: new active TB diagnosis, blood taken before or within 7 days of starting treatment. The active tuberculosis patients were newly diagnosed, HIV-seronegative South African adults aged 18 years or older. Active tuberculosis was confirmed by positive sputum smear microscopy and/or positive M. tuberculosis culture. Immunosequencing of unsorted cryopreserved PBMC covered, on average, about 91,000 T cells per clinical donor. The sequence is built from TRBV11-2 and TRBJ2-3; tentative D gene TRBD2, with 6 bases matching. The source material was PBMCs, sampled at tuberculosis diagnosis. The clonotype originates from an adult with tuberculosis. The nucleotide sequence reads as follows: TGTGCCAGCAGCTGGAGGGGCTTCGCCACAGATACGCAGTATTTT. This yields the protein CASSWRGFATDTQYF.